The source of this TCR beta chain is a study of beta chain features in type 1 diabetes. Findings and limits, study-wide: Significant though moderate, a shortening of TCRB CDR3s appeared in all four CD4+ subsets of Type 1 diabetes patients. Amplification by PCR could prefer shorter templates, with the same effect in patients and controls. Cells with high TCR expression could be over-represented when cDNA is sequenced. The study left unresolved whether HLA type influences TCRB rearrangement.

This clone was seen a few times. Its antigen is as yet unknown. Markers CD45RO/CCR7/CD25/CD127/CD95/CD27 served to sort CD4+ naive, central memory, regulatory and stem cell-like memory cells. V was pared by 10 bases and J by 6 bases, with 18 bases between. The CDR3 sequence is 13 residues long. Per germline, CDR1 ENHRY and CDR2 SYGVKD. Sequencing targeted expressed TCRB transcripts, as all isolated RNA had been reverse transcribed. This table comes from immunoSEQ multiplex PCR, and its TCRdb copy is limited to in-frame clones, with some not included. This table holds 100,000 to 150,000 clones, around a sixth found once.

The specimen sequenced was central memory CD4+ T cells from blood. The V call is TRBV10-3, the J call TRBJ1-2; the D is unclear. The clonotype originates from a man younger than 35 with type 1 diabetes. CDR3 in DNA: TGTGCCAGCGGGTCGAACCAGGCGGATGGCTACACCTTC. This sequence encodes CASGSNQADGYTF.